Each of the 26 T cell receptor beta chains below was sequenced from the same sample in a study of control samples from healthy donors and cancer patients. Profiling relied on immunoSEQ multiplex PCR, and the TCRdb table lists in-frame clones only, not all of them. The sample includes about 130,000 clones, 85% to 95% of them seen just once. Sequencing input: PBMCs. The receptor set was obtained from a man aged 55 to 70 with colorectal cancer.

The chain employs TRBV7-2 and TRBJ2-3; 9 bases line up with TRBD2. Unmatched junction bases numbered 5, after V lost 2 bases and J lost 5 bases. The CDR3 runs to 15 residues. In germline, CDR1 is SGHTA, CDR2 FQGNSA. The CDR3 bases are TGTGCCAGCAGCTTACGCGGGGGGGAGGGAGATACGCAGTATTTT. Its protein product is CASSLRGGEGDTQYF.

This clone was found a few times. The gene calls are TRBV19 and TRBJ1-2; D not certain. Germline V CDR1 and CDR2: LNHDA, SQIVND (reference sequence). Trimming cost V 7 bases and J 5 bases, with 14 bases left between them. This CDR3 contains 13 residues. The CDR3 sequence: CASTSAEGYGYTF. The CDR3 DNA reads as TGTGCCAGTACTTCAGCCGAAGGATATGGCTACACCTTC. Looking up the rest from reference TRBV19 and TRBJ1-2 gives the full variable domain: DGGITQSPKYLFRKEGQNVTLSCEQNLNHDAMYWYRQDPGQGLRLIYYSQIVNDFQKGDIAEGYSVSREKKESFPLTVTSAQKNPTAFYLCASTSAEGYGYTFGSGTRLTVV.

The chain couples TRBV27 to TRBJ1-3, with D possibly matching TRBD1 (6 bases). Germline CDR1 is MNHEY and CDR2 is SMNVEV (reference sequence). The CDR3 contains 13 residues. Deletions cut 6 bases from V and 4 bases from J, with 10 bases between. The CDR3 bases are TGTGCCAGCAGGCCAGGGGTAGGAAACACCATATATTTT. It specifies CASRPGVGNTIYF.

The gene calls are TRBV14 and TRBJ2-7; no firm D call. The germline gives CDR1 SGHDN, CDR2 FVKESK. The CDR3 has 15 residues. The germline V and J ends were trimmed by 0 bases and 1 base, with 10 bases remaining between them. DNA for the CDR3: TGTGCCAGCAGCCAAGAGGTGGGCAGGTCCTACGAGCAGTACTTC. This gives the protein CASSQEVGRSYEQYF.

J is TRBJ2-4 and V is TRBV27; possibly TRBD1 for D (7 bases). Trimming stripped 3 bases from V and 10 bases from J, with 19 bases between. This CDR3 is built from 15 residues. In germline, CDR1 is MNHEY, CDR2 SMNVEV (reference sequence). CDR3 in amino acids: CASSFLARQGGIQYF. CDR3 sequence (DNA): TGTGCCAGCAGTTTCCTTGCCAGACAGGGAGGAATTCAGTACTTC.

The chain links TRBV19 to TRBJ2-7, with 7 bases identical to TRBD2. The CDR3 sequence is 16 residues long. The germline CDR1 and CDR2 sequences are LNHDA and SQIVND (reference sequence). Unmatched junction bases numbered 11, after V lost 3 bases and J lost 3 bases. Here the CDR3 reads CASSIYSSGAGYEQYF. CDR3 sequence (DNA): TGTGCCAGTAGTATCTATTCCAGCGGGGCCGGCTACGAGCAGTACTTC.

The chain carries TRBV4-3 and TRBJ2-7; 10 nucleotides agree with TRBD2. The junction had 10 bases not matched to a gene; V was cut back by 4 bases and J by 4 bases. CDR3 size: 16 residues. CDR1 is LGHNA and CDR2 is YSLEER in the germline V gene. CDR3: CASSRLAGLALYEQYF. DNA for the CDR3: TGCGCCAGCAGCCGATTGGCGGGACTAGCGTTATACGAGCAGTACTTC.

The chain joins TRBV15 to TRBJ2-7, with a weak D call TRBD1 (7 bases). The CDR3 totals 14 residues. V was pared by 0 bases and J by 7 bases, with 13 bases between. Germline CDR1 reads LNHNV; CDR2 reads YYDKDF (reference sequence). CDR3 sequence (DNA): TGTGCCACCAGCAGAGACAGGGGGGCCTTAGAGCAGTACTTC. It encodes CATSRDRGALEQYF.

The table lists this clone with a count of one. The rearrangement uses TRBV27 and TRBJ2-4; 7 nucleotides agree with TRBD1. Germline V CDR1 and CDR2: MNHEY, SMNVEV (reference sequence). The CDR3 is made up of 15 amino acids. The V segment lost 0 bases and the J segment 8 bases; nucleotides outside the gene matches: 7. The CDR3 is CASSLSGGSGDIQYF. For the CDR3, the DNA is TGTGCCAGCAGTTTATCAGGGGGCTCAGGAGACATTCAGTACTTC.

V and J are TRBV24-1 and TRBJ2-5, with 7 bases lining up with TRBD1. The CDR3 consists of 16 residues. Germline loops: CDR1 KGHDR, CDR2 SFDVKD. V was pared by 5 bases and J by 4 bases, with 12 bases of the junction left unmatched. The chain's CDR3 is CATSGEGQTRGETQYF. CDR3 nucleotide sequence: TGTGCCACCAGTGGAGAGGGACAGACCCGGGGAGAGACCCAGTACTTC.

J is TRBJ2-1 and V is TRBV5-1; D is uncertain. The CDR3 sequence is 13 residues long. Trimming pared 4 bases from V and 5 bases from J, leaving 10 bases between. Germline CDR1 is SGHRS and CDR2 is YFSETQ. The CDR3 region has the DNA TGCGCCAGCAGCCTCGGTAGCCACAATGAGCAGTTCTTC. Its protein product is CASSLGSHNEQFF.

The chain joins TRBV19 to TRBJ2-5; either TRBD1 or TRBD2 may fit D (5 bases each). The germline gives CDR1 LNHDA, CDR2 SQIVND (reference sequence). V shed 5 bases and J shed 0 bases, with 25 bases lying between them. The CDR3 runs to 19 residues. This chain's CDR3 is CASSSSRSWGTSYQETQYF. In nucleotides, the CDR3 is TGTGCCAGTAGTTCTAGTCGTTCGTGGGGGACCTCGTACCAAGAGACCCAGTACTTC.

The chain carries TRBV3-1 (or the pseudogene TRBV3-2) and TRBJ2-5, with 11 bases lining up with TRBD2. This CDR3 has 15 residues. Trimming took 4 bases from V and 5 from J; bases not matched to a gene: 6. Germline assignment: CDR1 LGHDT and CDR2 YNNKEL (reference sequence). DNA of the CDR3: TGTGCCAGCAGCCTTAGCGGGGGGGCCCCGGAGACCCAGTACTTC. Translating it yields CASSLSGGAPETQYF.

V usage is TRBV29-1 and J usage is TRBJ1-2; D is possibly TRBD1 (5 bases). The germline V and J ends were trimmed by 3 bases and 8 bases, with 16 bases remaining between them. The CDR3 runs 13 residues. The V gene's germline CDR1 is SQVTM and CDR2 ANQGSEA. The CDR3 reads CSVDREGSSGYTF. CDR3 nucleotide sequence: TGCAGCGTTGACAGGGAAGGGTCGTCCGGCTACACCTTC.

The rearrangement links TRBV5-1 to TRBJ2-6; a possible D gene is TRBD1 (5 bases). The V gene's germline CDR1 is SGHRS and CDR2 YFSETQ. This CDR3 spans 18 amino acids. V was cut by 2 bases and J by 6 bases, with 21 bases left in between. DNA of the CDR3: TGCGCCAGCAGCTTTTCAACCAGCGACAGCCGAAAGGCCAACGTCCTGACTTTC. Translated: CASSFSTSDSRKANVLTF.

The V gene is TRBV18, the J gene TRBJ1-2; TRBD1 is a possible D gene (6 bases). V was cut by 1 base and J by 8 bases, with 14 bases left in between. The CDR3 contains 14 residues. The germline V gene has CDR1 KGHSH and CDR2 LQKENI. The CDR3 region has the DNA TGTGCCAGCTCACCACTGCAGGGGTCGAGCGGCTACACCTTC. Translation: CASSPLQGSSGYTF.

The rearrangement joins TRBV9 to TRBJ2-5; TRBD2 matches 14 bases. V lost 3 bases to trimming and J lost 5 bases; unmatched junction nucleotides: 3. This CDR3 has 15 amino acids. Germline V lookup: CDR1 SGDLS, CDR2 YYNGEE. CDR3 DNA: TGTGCCAGCAGCGGGACTAGCGGGGGGTGGGAGACCCAGTACTTC. Translated, it gives CASSGTSGGWETQYF.

This clone was seen a single time. The V and J genes are TRBV3-1 (or the pseudogene TRBV3-2) and TRBJ2-5; 7 bases are shared with TRBD1. This CDR3 spans 15 amino acids. V trimming: 5 bases; J trimming: 9 bases; junction bases outside the gene matches: 15. The V gene's germline CDR1 is LGHDT and CDR2 YNNKEL (reference sequence). CDR3 loop: CASSTRDSPSRAQYF. The CDR3 DNA follows: TGTGCCAGCAGCACCCGGGACAGCCCGTCGCGGGCCCAGTACTTC.

The chain couples TRBV7-9 to TRBJ1-2, with 8 bases that match TRBD1. Germline trimming cut 0 bases from V and 8 bases from J; bases unmatched to any gene: 11. Germline V gene data show CDR1 as SEHNR and CDR2 as FQNEAQ (reference sequence). The CDR3 spans 16 residues. The CDR3 protein is CASSLAWGQEGEGYTF. CDR3 nucleotides: TGTGCCAGCAGCTTAGCTTGGGGACAGGAAGGCGAGGGCTACACCTTC.

The chain has TRBV7-8 and TRBJ1-5; D is possibly TRBD1 (5 bases). The CDR3 consists of 18 residues. V shed 5 bases and J shed 1 base, with 21 bases lying between them. Germline lookup yields CDR1 SGHVS and CDR2 FQNEAQ. The DNA for the CDR3 is TGTGCCAGCAGCAGCCGGGGGGGGAGTGATAGAAGCAATCAGCCCCAGCATTTT. It is translated as CASSSRGGSDRSNQPQHF.

V is TRBV6-6 and J is TRBJ2-5; D call uncertain. The V gene's germline CDR1 is MNHNY and CDR2 SVGAGI (reference sequence). Trimming cost V 6 bases and J 1 base, with 12 bases left between them. This CDR3 has 14 residues. The CDR3 region is CASSSPETQETQYF. In DNA form, the CDR3 reads TGTGCCAGCAGCTCCCCGGAAACCCAAGAGACCCAGTACTTC.

The V and J genes are TRBV14 and TRBJ1-2; no reliable D call. This CDR3 has 10 residues. The V and J ends lost 1 base and 8 bases respectively, with 2 bases between them. Germline V gene lookup returns CDR1 SGHDN and CDR2 FVKESK. The CDR3 nucleotides read TGTGCCAGCAGCCAAGGCGGCTACACCTTC. Protein: CASSQGGYTF. Filled out from reference TRBV14 and TRBJ1-2, the complete variable domain reads EAGVTQFPSHSVIEKGQTVTLRCDPISGHDNLYWYRRVMGKEIKFLLHFVKESKQDESGMPNNRFLAERTGGTYSTLKVQPAELEDSGVYFCASSQGGYTFGSGTRLTVV.

J is TRBJ1-1 and V is TRBV3-1 (or the pseudogene TRBV3-2), with a weak D call TRBD1 (5 bases). Trimming cost V 1 base and J 4 bases, with 10 bases left between them. CDR3 length: 14 amino acids. Germline values: CDR1 LGHDT, CDR2 YNNKEL (reference sequence). CDR3 sequence (DNA): TGTGCCAGCAGCCAAGTGGGGGACGGCACTGAAGCTTTCTTT. Translation gives CASSQVGDGTEAFF.

The chain uses TRBV20-1 and TRBJ2-5; D is possibly TRBD1 (6 bases). This CDR3 spans 14 amino acids. The germline gives CDR1 DFQATT, CDR2 SNEGSKA (reference sequence). Trimming cost V 3 bases and J 5 bases, with 16 bases left between them. The CDR3 coding sequence is TGCAGTGCTAGTAAACAGGGTAGGCGGGAGACCCAGTACTTC. Protein product: CSASKQGRRETQYF.

The chain employs TRBV6-6 and TRBJ2-4; TRBD1 matches 8 bases. V gave up 5 bases and J gave up 8 bases; unmatched junction bases: 8. The CDR3 extends over 14 amino acids. Germline V lookup: CDR1 MNHNY, CDR2 SVGAGI (reference sequence). The CDR3 protein is CASSDRTGSDIQYF. DNA of the CDR3: TGTGCCAGCAGTGACCGGACAGGGTCGGACATTCAGTACTTC.

The chain joins TRBV5-1 to TRBJ1-2; D uncertain. With 0 bases removed from V and 2 bases from J, the gap between germline ends came to 17 bases. CDR3 length equals 17 residues. Germline CDR1 SGHRS, CDR2 YFSETQ. The CDR3 loop is CASSLGGSGGPNYGYTF. DNA for the CDR3: TGCGCCAGCAGCTTGGGGGGATCCGGTGGTCCAAACTATGGCTACACCTTC.